These T cell receptor beta chains were read from a single sample in a study of blood T cell repertoires in COVID-19. The data were produced by immunoSEQ multiplex PCR, yet TCRdb's version contains in-frame clones alone and is incomplete. The table lists under 140,000 clones, 70% to 80% of them singletons, with over 6% in the top ten. Sequenced sample: peripheral blood. These TCRs come from a woman between 55 and 75 years old with acute or convalescent COVID-19. CDR3s include the opening cysteine and the closing phenylalanine or tryptophan. D genes are given only for firm matches. Size values are once, few and many counts, or a class for expanded clones, and some rows have none.

clone_size,d_call,j_call,v_call,cdr3_aa,cdr3_nt
-,-,TRBJ1-6,TRBV28,CASKPTMASPLHF,TGTGCCAGCAAGCCGACAATGGCTTCACCCCTCCACTTT
-,-,TRBJ1-5,TRBV5-1,CASSLVPGVSNQPQHF,TGCGCCAGCAGCTTGGTGCCAGGGGTTAGCAATCAGCCCCAGCATTTT
-,-,TRBJ2-5,TRBV28,CASSTPRGETQYF,TGTGCCAGCAGTACCCCCCGGGGAGAGACCCAGTACTTC
-,-,TRBJ2-7,TRBV29-1,CSVGRDSYEQYF,TGCAGCGTTGGCAGGGACTCCTACGAGCAGTACTTC
-,TRBD1,TRBJ1-5,TRBV6-2/TRBV6-3,CASSRGPIKDRAYQPQHF,TGTGCCAGCAGCCGCGGACCTATTAAGGACAGGGCCTATCAGCCCCAGCATTTT
-,TRBD2,TRBJ2-3,TRBV7-2,CASSADSGSTDTQYF,TGTGCCAGCAGCGCAGATAGCGGGAGCACAGATACGCAGTATTTT
-,-,TRBJ2-7,TRBV10-3,CAISESLEQYF,TGTGCCATCAGTGAGTCATTAGAGCAGTACTTC
-,TRBD2,TRBJ2-5,TRBV3-1/TRBV3-2,CASSHLLGTSGKTQYF,TGTGCCAGCAGCCACCTACTCGGGACTAGCGGAAAGACCCAGTACTTC
few,TRBD1,TRBJ2-1,TRBV6-4,CASSDTGTGGNEQFF,TGTGCCAGCAGTGACACCGGGACAGGGGGTAATGAGCAGTTCTTC
-,-,TRBJ2-2,TRBV7-2,CASSYYTGTLAGELFF,TGTGCCAGCAGCTACTATACCGGTACATTGGCCGGGGAGCTGTTTTTT
-,TRBD1,TRBJ1-1,TRBV6-4,CASSDGTGITEAFF,TGTGCCAGCAGTGACGGGACAGGGATAACTGAAGCTTTCTTT
-,-,TRBJ1-3,TRBV7-8,CASSLAPGNTIYF,TGTGCCAGCAGCTTAGCCCCGGGAAACACCATATATTTT
few,-,TRBJ1-5,TRBV30,CAWRVASTGLIDQPQHF,TGTGCCTGGAGGGTGGCCTCGACAGGTCTTATAGATCAGCCCCAGCATTTT
-,TRBD1,TRBJ2-5,TRBV7-2,CASRSGTAGTQYF,TGTGCCAGCAGGTCCGGGACAGCAGGGACCCAGTACTTC
few,-,TRBJ2-5,TRBV10-1,CASSESTRETQYF,TGCGCCAGCAGTGAGTCGACTCGTGAGACCCAGTACTTC
-,TRBD2,TRBJ2-1,TRBV3-1/TRBV3-2,CASSQGLAGLSYNEQFF,TGTGCCAGCAGCCAAGGGCTAGCGGGACTAAGCTACAATGAGCAGTTCTTC
-,-,TRBJ1-1,TRBV28,CARGGTGGLPYTEAFF,TGTGCCCGCGGGGGGACGGGGGGGCTCCCTTACACTGAAGCTTTCTTT
once,TRBD2,TRBJ2-7,TRBV28,CASSSPRTSGGYEQYF,TGTGCCAGCAGCTCTCCCCGGACTAGCGGGGGTTACGAGCAGTACTTC
many,TRBD2,TRBJ2-1,TRBV5-1,CASSREGYNEQFF,TGCGCCAGCAGCAGGGAGGGGTACAATGAGCAGTTCTTC
-,-,TRBJ1-6,TRBV30,CAWRDKVTYNSPLHF,TGTGCCTGGAGGGACAAGGTGACTTATAATTCACCCCTCCACTTT
few,TRBD1,TRBJ1-5,TRBV10-3,CAISEADRGGQPQHF,TGTGCCATCAGTGAGGCTGACAGGGGAGGTCAGCCCCAGCATTTT
-,-,TRBJ1-1,TRBV5-4,CASSLAGLKGPGTEAFF,TGTGCCAGCAGCTTGGCCGGCCTCAAAGGCCCGGGGACTGAAGCTTTCTTT
once,-,TRBJ1-6,TRBV19,CASMRRSSYNSPLHF,TGTGCCAGTATGAGGCGGAGCTCCTATAATTCACCCCTCCACTTT
once,TRBD2,TRBJ2-3,TRBV6-5,CASRGLAGPTDTQYF,TGTGCCAGCAGGGGACTAGCGGGGCCCACAGATACGCAGTATTTT
-,TRBD1,TRBJ1-4,TRBV19,CASSIRQGVEKLFF,TGTGCCAGTAGTATACGGCAGGGGGTTGAAAAACTGTTTTTT
-,-,TRBJ1-2,TRBV2,CASASPGTKSHYGYTF,TGTGCCAGCGCCTCCCCAGGGACAAAAAGCCACTATGGCTACACCTTC
-,TRBD1,TRBJ2-6,TRBV28,CASSRDSSGANVLTF,TGTGCCAGCAGTCGGGACAGTTCTGGGGCCAACGTCCTGACTTTC
-,TRBD1,TRBJ2-7,TRBV3-1/TRBV3-2,CASSPDRDRYCEQYF,TGTGCCAGCAGCCCCGACCGGGACAGGTACTGCGAGCAGTACTTC
-,TRBD1,TRBJ1-6,TRBV18,CASSPTGTGNSPLHF,TGTGCCAGCTCACCGACAGGGACAGGGAATTCACCCCTCCACTTT
-,-,TRBJ2-5,TRBV18,CASSPPLAGAQETQYF,TGTGCCAGCTCACCACCCTTGGCGGGGGCCCAAGAGACCCAGTACTTC
-,TRBD1,TRBJ1-3,TRBV6-1,CASSEALLTGGGNTIYF,TGTGCCAGCAGTGAAGCGCTTCTGACAGGGGGAGGAAACACCATATATTTT
-,-,TRBJ2-7,TRBV6-6,CASGGSSYEQYF,TGTGCCAGCGGCGGAAGCTCCTACGAGCAGTACTTC
-,-,TRBJ1-2,TRBV5-1,CASSPLQASNYGYTF,TGCGCCAGCAGCCCTCTACAGGCTTCAAACTATGGCTACACCTTC
-,-,TRBJ1-5,TRBV28,CASRSPGGPQPQHF,TGTGCCAGCAGGAGCCCTGGAGGGCCTCAGCCCCAGCATTTT
-,-,TRBJ1-2,TRBV29-1,CSVESGRSYGYTF,TGCAGCGTTGAAAGCGGCAGAAGCTATGGCTACACCTTC
-,-,TRBJ2-1,TRBV21-1,CASSKVEQALMYGQFF,TGTGCCAGCAGCAAAGTGGAACAGGCCCTAATGTATGGGCAGTTCTTC
-,-,TRBJ2-2,TRBV2,CASMPANTGELFF,TGTGCCAGCATGCCAGCGAACACCGGGGAGCTGTTTTTT
medium-sized,-,TRBJ2-7,TRBV11-3,CASSRGVEQYF,TGTGCCAGCAGCCGGGGAGTAGAGCAGTACTTC
-,-,TRBJ2-1,TRBV6-5,CASSNTPTVEQFF,TGTGCCAGCAGTAACACGCCGACAGTCGAGCAGTTCTTC
-,TRBD1,TRBJ2-7,TRBV18,CASSSGQGNEQYF,TGTGCCAGCTCATCGGGACAGGGCAACGAGCAGTACTTC
-,-,TRBJ1-1,TRBV2,CASSAGMNTEAFF,TGTGCCAGCAGTGCCGGTATGAACACTGAAGCTTTCTTT
few,-,TRBJ1-1,TRBV19,CASRHRAEAFF,TGTGCCAGTAGACACAGGGCTGAAGCTTTCTTT
-,TRBD1,TRBJ2-7,TRBV7-8,CASSLTGVEQYF,TGTGCCAGCAGCTTGACAGGGGTCGAGCAGTACTTC
-,-,TRBJ2-4,TRBV5-6,CASSYRGPGGNIQYF,TGTGCCAGCAGCTACCGGGGCCCAGGGGGGAACATTCAGTACTTC
-,-,TRBJ1-1,TRBV10-3,CAIRRTVNTEAFF,TGTGCCATCAGGCGGACAGTTAACACTGAAGCTTTCTTT
-,TRBD1,TRBJ1-3,TRBV19,CASSPDRGAGNTIYF,TGTGCCAGTAGTCCAGACAGGGGAGCCGGAAACACCATATATTTT
few,-,TRBJ2-1,TRBV19,CASSTLTGSSYNEQFF,TGTGCCAGTAGTACTCTGACAGGTAGCTCCTACAATGAGCAGTTCTTC
-,-,TRBJ2-7,TRBV6-5,CASRGRAPSSYEQYF,TGTGCCAGCAGGGGCAGGGCCCCAAGCTCCTACGAGCAGTACTTC
-,-,TRBJ2-5,TRBV28,CASSLSGRETQYF,TGTGCCAGCAGTTTGTCGGGGAGGGAGACCCAGTACTTC
once,TRBD1,TRBJ2-3,TRBV11-2,CASSGERQGSADTQYF,TGTGCCAGCAGCGGGGAGAGACAGGGAAGCGCAGATACGCAGTATTTT
few,-,TRBJ1-1,TRBV19,CASRGLTEAFF,TGTGCCAGCCGGGGTCTTACTGAAGCTTTCTTT
few,-,TRBJ1-2,TRBV28,CASSGLPTARGGYTF,TGTGCCAGCAGTGGGCTTCCGACAGCCCGTGGAGGCTACACCTTC